Listed below are T cell receptor beta chains from one sample, sequenced in a study of human T cells and chemical hapten exposure. TCRdb fed the RACE reads into MiXCR, producing one record per CDR3 protein. The sample carries 300,000 to 350,000 distinct CDR3 sequences, approximately 6.9% recorded once. The specimen was whole blood, collected in connection with sensitization to the hapten diphenylcyclopropenone (DPC). These receptors were obtained from a woman aged 18-29 years with alopecia areata. Some clones in this sample may be carry-over from other donors' samples. CDR3s include the opening cysteine and the closing phenylalanine or tryptophan. The order of the fields is CDR3 protein, CDR3 DNA, J gene, D gene, V gene, clone size. The D gene is left open where the match is weak. A clone size is listed for some rows: how often the clone was seen (once, few, many), or a class if it is expanded.

CASSLGTGGVHGYTF | TGCGCCAGCAGCCTAGGGACAGGGGGCGTACACGGCTACACCTTC | TRBJ1-2 | TRBD1 | TRBV5-1 | .
CASSPTGGVSSEAFF | TGTGCCAGCAGTCCAACAGGGGGCGTATCCTCTGAAGCTTTCTTT | TRBJ1-1 | TRBD1 | TRBV5-6 | .
CASSRPSRGSGNTIYF | TGTGCCAGCAGCCGCCCCTCGAGGGGCTCCGGAAACACCATATATTTT | TRBJ1-3 | . | TRBV6-2/TRBV6-3 | many
CASRGGQGQDGYTF | TGTGCCAGCAGGGGCGGACAGGGGCAAGACGGCTACACCTTC | TRBJ1-2 | TRBD1 | TRBV12-3/TRBV12-4 | .
CASSVDSPLDTQYF | TGTGCCAGCAGCGTGGACTCGCCGCTTGATACGCAGTATTTT | TRBJ2-3 | . | TRBV9 | many
CASSVSVSLSDTIYF | TGTGCCAGCAGCGTCAGCGTCTCTCTTTCGGACACCATATATTTT | TRBJ1-3 | . | TRBV9 | .
CSVAPWTEETQYF | TGCAGCGTTGCCCCTTGGACGGAAGAGACCCAGTACTTC | TRBJ2-5 | . | TRBV29-1 | many
CASKEGAGGFTYEQYF | TGCGCCAGCAAAGAGGGCGCTGGGGGGTTTACCTACGAGCAGTACTTC | TRBJ2-7 | . | TRBV5-1 | many
CASSPPSPTDTQYF | TGTGCCAGCTCACCGCCGTCTCCCACAGATACGCAGTATTTT | TRBJ2-3 | . | TRBV18 | .
CASQAGSSYNEQFF | TGTGCCAGCCAAGCCGGGAGCTCCTACAATGAGCAGTTCTTC | TRBJ2-1 | . | TRBV6-2/TRBV6-3 | few
CASSLVDFGYQPQHF | TGTGCCAGCAGCTTAGTTGATTTTGGGTATCAGCCCCAGCATTTT | TRBJ1-5 | . | TRBV7-2 | .
CSARDGFYEQYF | TGCAGTGCTAGAGACGGGTTTTACGAGCAGTACTTC | TRBJ2-7 | . | TRBV20-1 | many
CASSLAGRVEQPQHF | TGTGCCAGCAGTTTGGCAGGGAGGGTAGAACAGCCCCAGCATTTT | TRBJ1-5 | . | TRBV28 | .
CASSWALNTEAFF | TGTGCCAGCAGTTGGGCGTTGAACACTGAAGCTTTCTTT | TRBJ1-1 | . | TRBV6-2/TRBV6-3 | many
CASSLARGFTEAFF | TGTGCCAGCAGTTTAGCGCGGGGATTCACTGAAGCTTTCTTT | TRBJ1-1 | . | TRBV12-3/TRBV12-4 | .
CASSLGKWEQYF | TGTGCCAGCAGCTTAGGGAAGTGGGAGCAGTACTTC | TRBJ2-7 | . | TRBV7-9 | few
CSARDPRQGEGRGYTF | TGCAGTGCTAGAGATCCTCGACAGGGTGAAGGGAGAGGCTACACCTTC | TRBJ1-2 | TRBD1 | TRBV20-1 | .
CASSLAQLTQETQYF | TGTGCCAGCAGCTTGGCTCAGTTAACACAAGAGACCCAGTACTTC | TRBJ2-5 | . | TRBV5-6 | few
CASSSAGTYGTDTQYF | TGTGCCAGCAGTTCTGCCGGGACCTACGGCACAGATACGCAGTATTTT | TRBJ2-3 | . | TRBV6-1 | few
CASSLDLGQGNEQFF | TGTGCCAGCAGCTTAGATCTAGGACAGGGGAATGAGCAGTTCTTC | TRBJ2-1 | TRBD1 | TRBV11-3 | .
CASTKYHRSYNEQFF | TGTGCCAGCACCAAGTACCATCGCTCCTACAATGAGCAGTTCTTC | TRBJ2-1 | . | TRBV5-6 | .
CASSPGLAGGPWEQFF | TGCGCCAGCAGCCCAGGACTAGCGGGGGGGCCTTGGGAGCAGTTCTTC | TRBJ2-1 | TRBD2 | TRBV4-1 | .
CSAGTGYSNQPQHF | TGCAGCGCTGGGACGGGTTATAGCAATCAGCCCCAGCATTTT | TRBJ1-5 | . | TRBV29-1 | few
CASSPGTGAGTEAYF | TGTGCCAGCAGCCCCGGGACAGGGGCAGGCACTGAAGCTTACTTT | TRBJ1-1 | TRBD1 | TRBV7-2 | .
CASSLTRWGRENTEAFF | TGTGCCAGCAGCTTAACAAGGTGGGGTCGAGAGAACACTGAAGCTTTCTTT | TRBJ1-1 | . | TRBV7-9 | many
CASSVGGETGELFF | TGTGCCAGCAGTGTTGGTGGGGAAACCGGGGAGCTGTTTTTT | TRBJ2-2 | . | TRBV6-1 | many
CSAWDRGTDTQYF | TGCAGTGCTTGGGACCGCGGGACAGATACGCAGTATTTT | TRBJ2-3 | . | TRBV20-1 | many
CASSNGPINSPLHF | TGTGCCAGCAGCAACGGCCCTATCAATTCACCCCTCCACTTT | TRBJ1-6 | . | TRBV7-6 | .
CASSQEYRTDTQYF | TGTGCCAGCAGCCAAGAGTACCGTACAGATACGCAGTATTTT | TRBJ2-3 | . | TRBV3-1 | many
CASSYNQGVDYGYTF | TGTGCCAGCAGCTACAACCAGGGGGTGGACTATGGCTACACCTTC | TRBJ1-2 | TRBD1 | TRBV11-1 | .
CASSDNNYGYTF | TGTGCCAGCAGTGACAACAACTATGGCTACACCTTC | TRBJ1-2 | . | TRBV2 | many
CASSPEMMNTEAFF | TGTGCCAGCAGTCCTGAAATGATGAACACTGAAGCTTTCTTT | TRBJ1-1 | . | TRBV6-2/TRBV6-3 | many
CSVGVSYNSPLHF | TGCAGTGTTGGGGTCTCCTATAATTCACCCCTCCACTTT | TRBJ1-6 | . | TRBV20-1 | .
CASSQQGLAGGTYEQYF | TGCGCCAGCAGCCAACAAGGACTAGCGGGGGGGACCTACGAGCAGTACTTC | TRBJ2-7 | TRBD2 | TRBV4-3 | few
CASSLSGAHEQYF | TGTGCCAGCAGCTTATCAGGGGCCCACGAGCAGTACTTC | TRBJ2-7 | . | TRBV7-9 | .
CSVEPAGGYGYTF | TGCAGCGTTGAACCGGCAGGGGGATATGGCTACACCTTC | TRBJ1-2 | TRBD1 | TRBV29-1 | few
CASGLVQADTGELFF | TGTGCTAGTGGTTTGGTACAGGCAGATACCGGGGAGCTGTTTTTT | TRBJ2-2 | . | TRBV12-5 | many
CASSLGLPTTEAFF | TGTGCCAGCAGCTTGGGCCTGCCTACCACTGAAGCTTTCTTT | TRBJ1-1 | . | TRBV5-6 | few
CATRADTQYF | TGTGCCACCCGTGCCGATACGCAGTATTTT | TRBJ2-3 | . | TRBV12-3/TRBV12-4 | few
CASRGAQTAEKLFF | TGTGCCAGCCGGGGAGCCCAAACAGCTGAAAAACTGTTTTTT | TRBJ1-4 | . | TRBV6-1 | .
CASSWPSTDTQYF | TGCGCCAGCAGCTGGCCTAGCACAGATACGCAGTATTTT | TRBJ2-3 | . | TRBV5-1 | .
CASSPDGLGGSVTDTQYF | TGCGCCAGCAGCCCGGACGGCCTGGGCGGCTCGGTCACAGATACGCAGTATTTT | TRBJ2-3 | . | TRBV5-1 | many
CASSLDIGNTIYF | TGTGCCAGCAGCTTAGATATTGGAAACACCATATATTTT | TRBJ1-3 | . | TRBV11-2 | .